Shown below are 16 T cell receptor beta chains from a single sample sequenced in a study of esophageal squamous cell carcinoma under preoperative chemotherapy. TCRdb recomputed calls from the PCR reads with MiXCR, one row per CDR3 protein. The repertoire holds approximately 12,000 distinct CDR3 sequences, with approximately 50% as singletons. Specified time point: before preoperative PTX-NDP chemotherapy. The sample was collected from a patient given preoperative chemotherapy. These receptors all come from a human donor with esophageal squamous cell carcinoma. The donor label of this sample is uncertain.

V gene TRBV9 combines with J gene TRBJ2-5, with 11 bases fitting TRBD2. The CDR3 has 16 residues. V was clipped by 3 bases and J by 5 bases; unmatched bases: 9. Germline CDR1 and CDR2: SGDLS and YYNGEE. DNA for the CDR3: TGTGCCAGCAGCGAAATAGCGGGGGGGCCGGGGGAGACCCAGTACTTC. As protein: CASSEIAGGPGETQYF.

Within the sample, this clonotype is medium-sized (0.01 to 0.1%). A much larger clone sits a single nucleotide away, making a read error possible. The rearrangement joins TRBV6-8 to TRBJ2-1; unclear D gene. The DNA end is more similar to TRBJ2-7, so the J call may be wrong. CDR3 size: 17 residues. Germline values: CDR1 MNHGY, CDR2 SAAAGT. The CDR3 loop is CASSYLRTNLPGNEQYF. The CDR3 DNA follows: TGTGCCAGCAGTTACCTTAGGACCAACTTACCGGGCAATGAGCAGTACTTC.

The chain uses TRBV6-1 and TRBJ2-2; 8 nucleotides align to TRBD1. The germline V gene encodes CDR1 MNHNS and CDR2 SASEGT. The V and J ends lost 6 bases and 6 bases, in that order; junction bases with no gene match: 6. CDR3 length equals 14 residues. The CDR3 DNA sequence: TGTGCCAGCAGCACAGGACAGGGCGCCGGGGAGCTGTTTTTT. This codes for CASSTGQGAGELFF.

This clonotype turned up a few times. The chain carries TRBV4-1 and TRBJ2-5; tentatively, D is TRBD1 (6 bases). Germline V CDR1 and CDR2: MGHRA, YSYEKL. The length of the CDR3 is 15 residues. Trimming took off 1 base at V and 2 bases at J, with 11 bases between the two ends. The DNA of the CDR3 is TGCGCCAGCAGCCAAGTAGCAGGGGTACAAGAGACCCAGTACTTC. Residues: CASSQVAGVQETQYF.

The rearrangement links TRBV6-1 to TRBJ2-3; D may be TRBD1 or TRBD2 (5 bases each). Germline CDR1 MNHNS, CDR2 SASEGT. The CDR3 runs 16 residues. The ends were cut back, 6 bases at V and 9 bases at J, with 25 bases in the middle. CDR3 loop: CASRGFGGSYKETQYF. Here the CDR3 DNA reads TGTGCCAGCAGGGGATTTGGGGGAAGCTACAAAGAGACGCAGTATTTT.

This clonotype has just a few counts. This chain links TRBV7-6 with TRBJ2-1; D is unresolved. From germline, CDR1 is SGHVS and CDR2 FNYEAQ. The CDR3 is made up of 16 amino acids. Trimming cost V 4 bases and J 4 bases, with 17 bases left between them. The CDR3 nucleotides read TGTGCCAGCAGCTCACCGACTTTCGACTTTTACAATGAGCAGTTCTTC. Residues: CASSSPTFDFYNEQFF.

The V gene is TRBV6-5, the J gene TRBJ2-5; maybe TRBD2 (7 bases). This CDR3 spans 15 amino acids. Trimming removed 2 bases at V and 11 bases at J, with 21 bases between. CDR1 is MNHEY and CDR2 is SVGAGI in the germline V gene. The CDR3 nucleotides read TGTGCCAGCAGTTACACCTCGACAGGACTAGGAGAGCAGTACTTC. This codes for CASSYTSTGLGEQYF.

The chain has TRBV6-5 and TRBJ2-1; 8 nucleotides match TRBD2. The CDR3 runs to 12 residues. The V and J ends lost 4 bases and 8 bases, in that order; junction bases with no gene match: 1. Per the germline V gene, CDR1 is MNHEY and CDR2 is SVGAGI. Here the CDR3 reads CASSFGRDEQFF. The CDR3 nucleotides are TGTGCCAGCAGTTTCGGGAGGGATGAGCAGTTCTTC.

The chain uses TRBV11-3 and TRBJ2-3; 11 positions match TRBD2. J was trimmed by 4 bases and V by 5 bases; bases with no gene match: 11. The CDR3 has 17 residues. Germline CDR1 reads SGHNT; CDR2 reads YENEEA. This CDR3 reads CASSGRKLAGVPDTQYF. The CDR3, as DNA: TGTGCCAGCAGCGGTAGAAAACTAGCGGGAGTCCCAGATACGCAGTATTTT.

The chain is built from TRBV6-5 and TRBJ2-1; D might be TRBD2 (6 bases). The J call is uncertain, as TRBJ2-7 better fits the DNA end. Germline CDR1 reads MNHEY; CDR2 reads SVGAGI. The CDR3 covers 13 residues. As DNA, the CDR3 is TGTGCCAGCAGTTACTCCGCCGGGAGTGAGCAGTACTTC. Protein product: CASSYSAGSEQYF.

As for this clonotype: The junction shows a germline mismatch at one end, possibly a read error. This CDR3 is CACRVREEDIQYF. The CDR3 nucleotides read TGTGCCTGCAGGGTGAGGGAGGAAGACATTCAGTATTTC. V gene TRBV6-1 combines with J gene TRBJ2-4; the D gene is possibly TRBD2 (6 bases). This CDR3 region has 13 residues. The germline CDR1 and CDR2 sequences are MNHNS and SASEGT.

The chain couples TRBV6-1 to TRBJ2-3, with 8 bases fitting TRBD2. This CDR3 is 15 amino acids long. Losses at the gene ends were 5 bases for V and 14 bases for J; bases not matched to a gene: 18. Looked up from germline, CDR1 is MNHNS and CDR2 is SASEGT. The CDR3 protein is CASSPRGAGADTLYF. The CDR3 nucleotides are TGTGCCAGCAGTCCCCGGGGAGCGGGGGCAGATACCCTGTATTTT.

This clonotype was detected a few times. The chain employs TRBV11-2 and TRBJ1-1, with 9 bases that match TRBD1. There are 15 residues in the CDR3. The germline V gene encodes CDR1 SGHAT and CDR2 FQNNGV. J lost 4 bases, V lost 7 bases, and 10 bases had no gene match. Here the CDR3 DNA reads TGTGCCAGCAACTCTGGACAGGGGATGATCACTGAAGCTTTCTTT. Amino acids: CASNSGQGMITEAFF.

The chain uses TRBV12-3 or TRBV12-4 and TRBJ2-3; TRBD1 matches 11 bases. The CDR3 loop spans 17 amino acids. V shed 5 bases, J shed 1 base, and the junction held 8 bases outside the gene matches. The chain's CDR3 is CASSLGQGAGGTDTQYF. The CDR3 DNA reads as TGTGCCAGCAGTCTAGGACAGGGGGCAGGTGGCACAGATACGCAGTATTTT.

This clonotype has at least ten counts. The genes are TRBV6-1 and TRBJ2-1; D not certain. Matching the DNA end better, TRBJ2-7 makes the J call doubtful. This CDR3 region has 14 residues. Germline assignment: CDR1 MNHNS and CDR2 SASEGT. CDR3 bases: TGTGCCAGCAGTGAAACGGTTACGGTCGACGAGCAGTACTTC. It encodes CASSETVTVDEQYF.

This clonotype was found once. The V and J genes are TRBV6-1 and TRBJ2-2; D is undetermined. The DNA end is more similar to TRBJ2-3, so the J call may be wrong. CDR1 and CDR2 (germline): MNHNS, SASEGT. This CDR3 comprises 14 residues. The CDR3 sequence: CASSEGLGTGTQYF. The CDR3 nucleotides read TGTGCCAGCAGTGAAGGATTGGGCACCGGTACGCAGTATTTT.